This T cell receptor (beta chain) was observed in a study of graft-versus-host responses after intestinal transplantation (dated by TCRdb to about 2021). In the study overall: Recipients received multivisceral, liver-intestinal, or isolated intestinal transplants. Every recipient was given anti-thymocyte globulin induction, then maintenance tacrolimus and steroids for around three years. After intestinal transplantation, graft-versus-host and host-versus-graft alloreactive T cell clones were followed in the graft, circulation and bone marrow using bulk TCR-beta CDR3 sequencing. To identify alloreactive clones, pre-transplant mixed lymphocyte reaction products were sequenced and compared with unstimulated pre-transplant donor and recipient T cells. The cohort enrolled about two dozen intestinal transplant recipients, one of whom was a retransplant, and 3 patients without pretransplant specimens were excluded. A peak of at least 4% donor T cells among recipient peripheral blood mononuclear cells was the definition used for donor T cell macrochimerism. Samples from a few later patients were sequenced in-house on an Illumina MiSeq with MiXCR processing rather than by the commercial service.

Library construction relied on the immunoSEQ multiplex PCR assay. In most patients, genomic DNA was isolated using the Qiagen DNeasy Blood and Tissue Kit and sent frozen to Adaptive Biotechnologies for TCR sequencing. High-throughput TCR-beta CDR3 sequencing of genomic DNA from most patients was performed by Adaptive Biotechnologies. The study's processing was this. Adaptive's ImmunoSEQ software supplied the TCR sequencing data for 15 to 20 patients, while MiXCR and VDJtools were used to process a few other patients. To correct CD4 versus CD8 sorting errors, sequences present in both subsets at a frequency ratio below 5:1 were removed. CDR3 nucleotide sequences shared between donor and recipient were removed because their origin could not be assigned. To count as alloreactive, a clone needed at least 2-fold expansion over unstimulated cells and a minimum CFSE-low frequency of 0.002% (template counts) or 0.001% (read counts). Clones were considered mappable if detected in sequenced pre-transplant spleen, lymph node, or MLR CFSE-low populations of the donor or recipient. Cumulative frequency of alloreactive clones was calculated as a percentage of all sequences weighted by copy number. What TCRdb holds here is the immuneACCESS table cut down to in-frame rearrangements. Part of the clones is not present; checked against another copy, under half of the missing clones reflect an unresolved V gene, and the others are unexplained. The DNA gave D and trimming, while V, J and clone size come from that table. A total of fewer than 85,000 clones appear in this sample, around 96% of them only once. The ten largest clones capture around 0.5% of the sample.

This clone has a single count. The clone's antigen remains unknown. Per-base qualities were not stored, and no clone one base away is much larger. Per the publication, the time point label means: cells obtained before transplantation from donor or recipient. CD3+CD4+ and CD3+CD8+ populations were FACS-sorted from unstimulated pre-transplant donor and recipient cells taken from spleen or lymph nodes. Including cysteine and phenylalanine, the CDR3 has 14 amino acids. Only the CDR3 region is kept as DNA, spanning 42 bases read in frame from base 1. Trimming removed 5 bases from V and 7 bases from J; the gene matches leave 5 bases unexplained. CDR1 and CDR2 are drawn from the germline V gene: SGHTA, FQGTGA. Here is what the overall study found, with its caveats: High GvH to HvG T cell clonal ratios were observed in the allografts of patients with donor T cell macrochimerism. The relatively low number and heterogeneity of intestinal transplant patients limited the conclusions. GvH clones turned up in recipient bone marrow, with some appearing earlier in ileal mucosa or blood, a pattern consistent with an intestinal mucosal origin. Peak levels of circulating GvH clones were associated with declines in HvG clones early after transplant.

Rearrangement joined TRBV7-3 to TRBJ2-2; 9 junctional bases match TRBD2. The sequencing used unstimulated CD8+ T cells sorted from spleen or lymph node cells, collected before intestinal transplant. This receptor was obtained from a human donor who received an intestinal transplant. Here the CDR3 is given as CASSPSGTGGELFF. The nucleotide sequence reads as follows: TGTGCCAGCAGCCCTAGCGGGACCGGCGGGGAGCTGTTTTTT.